The source of this T cell receptor (beta chain) is a study of T cells after yellow fever vaccination (dated 2019 in TCRdb). For the wider study: The SMART-Seq v4 Ultra Low Input RNA kit was used to prepare libraries from fractions with low cell numbers. Two healthy male donors made up the cohort, one aged 18 to 29 years and the other aged 30 to 40 years. Bulk PBMC replicates and cell subsets were isolated from blood drawn at multiple timepoints before and after both primary and secondary immunization. Bulk TCR alpha and beta repertoires were sequenced longitudinally to track T-cell clones before and after primary and booster YFV17D yellow fever vaccination. General study outcomes and caveats: Because the study included only a couple of donors, the extent to which the findings can be generalized is limited. Computational filtering was required because FACS-sorted repertoires could contain abundant contaminating clonotypes from the bulk population. A small share of clonotypes was detected in both CD4 and CD8 compartments, with the overlap likely arising from convergent recombination. The secondary T-cell response was found to be weaker but faster than the primary response, with a peak reached on day 5 rather than on day 15. Most clones expanded after primary vaccination (about 96% of CD4 and approximately 86% of CD8) were re-detected after the booster, suggesting that broad memory maintenance occurred.

These reads were obtained on an Illumina NovaSeq 6000. TCR cDNA was made using 5'RACE template switching, a step that added a universal primer site and unique molecular identifiers. Priming for cDNA synthesis came from both the TCR alpha and TCR beta constant segments. Library amplification used two PCR steps, and the second PCR step added sample barcodes and sequencing adapters. Libraries were sequenced on Illumina HiSeq 2500 (2x100 bp) or NovaSeq (2x150 bp). The original methods were these. MIGEC handled demultiplexing of reads and collapsing into UMI consensus sequences, while MiXCR performed V(D)J alignment. Vaccine-responding clonotypes were defined with edgeR using replicate PBMC samples, requiring FDR below 0.01 and a log2 fold change above 5 up to day 15. Each bulk clonotype was labeled CD4 or CD8 based on which sequenced repertoire, CD4 or CD8, contained the clonotype at higher abundance. TCRdb cleaned the public reads at Q25 with fastp, built clones with MiXCR and kept in-frame beta chains. Each entry is one CDR3 protein sequence, shown with its most common DNA and genes. TCRdb, rather than the study authors, made the V and J calls. Here the sample has about 220,000 distinct CDR3 sequences; about 3% occur a single time. The ten largest make up under 3.5% of the sample.

In this sample, this clonotype turned up many times. Its antigen remains unidentified. No much larger clonotype is one base removed from it; base qualities were not supplied. The CDR3, cysteine through phenylalanine, is 13 amino acids long. Only the CDR3 DNA is retained, 39 bases long and in frame from the first base. According to the germline V gene (reference sequence), CDR1 reads LGHDT and CDR2 reads YNNKEL. Deletion took 3 bases off V and 3 bases off J, with a span of 8 bases between the germline ends. The treatment or condition label for this specimen denotes: live attenuated yellow fever vaccine strain. PBMCs were isolated from peripheral blood using a standard Ficoll-Paque protocol. Dynabeads CD4 and CD8 positive selection kits were used to isolate CD4 and CD8 T-cell fractions. TriZol was used to extract RNA from bulk PBMCs, from CD4 and CD8 fractions, and from dextramer-positive and dextramer-negative fractions.

This sequence was found in a man between 18 and 35 years old who received the YFV17D yellow fever vaccine. This chain joins TRBV3-1 to TRBJ2-5; the D gene cannot be named for sure. The sample in question was CD4+ T cells sorted from PBMCs, obtained 10 days after the yellow fever booster vaccination. The CDR3 region reads CASSQNAKETQYF. Read as DNA, the sequence is TGTGCCAGCAGCCAGAACGCAAAAGAGACCCAGTACTTC.